This TCR beta chain is from a study of a mutant IDH1 vaccine in newly diagnosed glioma (dated by TCRdb to the early 2020s). Notes on the research overall: Across visits V03 through V10, patients got a total of eight vaccinations, given in weeks 1, 3, 5, 7, 11, 15, 19 and 23. Peripheral blood was drawn at six visits: V03 (baseline), V05, V07, V10, V12 and V13. Longitudinal TCRB deep sequencing was done for 25 to 30 treated patients, wherever samples were available for exploratory analyses. Of the approximately 30 treated patients, around 62% were male and approximately 40% were female, and a mean age of 40.4 years was recorded. Prior to enrollment, standard therapy consisting of radiotherapy alone, temozolomide alone, or radiochemotherapy with temozolomide had been administered to patients, with the combination being received by most patients. Vaccination started 4-6 weeks after radiotherapy alone, or was given together with temozolomide cycles in the groups whose treatment included chemotherapy. The paper as a whole reports these results and caveats: Pseudoprogression appeared unrelated to alterations in the top peripheral T cell clonotypes detected by TCRB sequencing. Availability determined which PBMC samples were chosen for TCRB deep sequencing. The authors stated that sample limitations prevented analyses of patient blood samples from being reproduced. Immune responses induced by the vaccine were seen in 90% to 95% of patients across multiple MHC alleles.

As concerns this clone: The antigen it recognizes is unknown. There are no base qualities to consult, and no much larger clone falls within one base.

V and J lose 8 bases and 12 bases, and a span of 10 bases separates them. From the germline V gene, CDR1 is MRHNA and CDR2 is SNTAGT. From the cysteine up to the phenylalanine, the CDR3 has a length of 9 residues. Just the 27-base CDR3 DNA is kept, in frame starting at base 1. The library was built by means of the immunoSEQ multiplex PCR assay. Following the manufacturer's protocol, the hsTCRB Kit was used to amplify rearranged TCR beta chain sequences. TCRB libraries were sequenced on an Illumina MiSeq. The paper's processing steps were these. The kit vendor's proprietary platform handled demultiplexing, trimming and gene mapping. The table comes from immuneACCESS by way of TCRdb, which keeps in-frame sequences with V and J called. Part of the clones is missing from these tables; in studies checked, under half for an unresolved V gene and the rest for unknown reasons. That table gives V, J and clone size, and the DNA gave D and trimming. A total of about 21,000 clones appear in this sample, 89% of them only once. The ten largest clones add up to under 7.5% of the sample.

The meaning of the sample's time point label: week 11, during vaccination. Each vaccine dose was 300 ug of a 20-mer mutant IDH1 peptide in Montanide, given subcutaneously with topical imiquimod. The donors had newly diagnosed IDH1-mutant astrocytomas of WHO grade 3 or 4 that showed loss of nuclear ATRX. The samples were drawn from NOA16, a multicentre, single-arm, open-label phase I trial in Germany that tested a mutant IDH1 peptide vaccine in humans for the first time. Genomic DNA for TCRB sequencing was extracted from EDTA blood using the DNeasy Blood and Tissue Kit. This material consisted of PBMCs, taken from a glioma patient whose treatment included an IDH1 peptide vaccine. Recombination connected TRBV6-4 to TRBJ1-1, with the D gene not confidently named. The TCR comes from a woman between 40 and 50 years old with glioma. The CDR3 corresponds to CASLPISFF. The DNA reads TGTGCCAGCCTACCTATATCTTTCTTT.